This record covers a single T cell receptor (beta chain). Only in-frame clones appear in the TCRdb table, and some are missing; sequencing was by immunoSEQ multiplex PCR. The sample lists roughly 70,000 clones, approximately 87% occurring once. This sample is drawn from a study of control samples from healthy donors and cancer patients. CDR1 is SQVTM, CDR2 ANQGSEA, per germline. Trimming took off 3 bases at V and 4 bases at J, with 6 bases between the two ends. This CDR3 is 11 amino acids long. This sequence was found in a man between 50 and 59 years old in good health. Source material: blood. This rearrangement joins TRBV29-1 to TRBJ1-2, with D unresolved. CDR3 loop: CSVEVRYGYTF. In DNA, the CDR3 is TGCAGCGTTGAGGTCCGCTATGGCTACACCTTC.